The T cell receptor (beta chain) described here comes from a study of siplizumab effects on memory and regulatory T cells. Overall study results and limits: The drug siplizumab significantly decreased the alloreactive sequences that could be traced to unstimulated CD4+ memory cells. With siplizumab, mappable alloreactive CD4+ clones averaged roughly 64% Treg-derived, versus around 27% in controls. Among alloreactive clones, only a minor fraction mapped to unstimulated subsets.

A word on this clone: Antigen unknown.

Roughly 10^5 TCR templates underwent assay in each sample. Generated by immunoSEQ multiplex PCR, the TCRdb table keeps only in-frame clones and is missing some. The sample lists some 100,000 clones; over 85% were seen once. This CDR3 spans 12 amino acids. Trimming left V 5 bases short and J 2 bases short, with 7 bases between. CDR1 and CDR2 (germline): LNHDA, SQIVND (reference sequence). Sample: CD8+ T cells sorted from blood. This receptor was obtained from a human donor in good health. This chain joins TRBV19 and TRBJ2-7; D gene ambiguous. The CDR3 DNA follows: TGTGCCAGTAGTGCCTCCCCCTACGAGCAGTACTTC. It codes for CASSASPYEQYF.